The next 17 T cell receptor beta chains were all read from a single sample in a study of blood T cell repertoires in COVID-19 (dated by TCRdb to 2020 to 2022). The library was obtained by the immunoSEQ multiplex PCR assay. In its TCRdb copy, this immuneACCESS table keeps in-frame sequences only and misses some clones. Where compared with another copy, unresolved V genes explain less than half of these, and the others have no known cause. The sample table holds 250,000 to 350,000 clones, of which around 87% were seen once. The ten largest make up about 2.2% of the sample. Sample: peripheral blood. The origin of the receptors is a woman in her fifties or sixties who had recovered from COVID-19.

The CDR3 sequence is CASSLSFIGQPQHF. In DNA, the CDR3 is TGTGCCAGCAGTTTAAGTTTTATCGGTCAGCCCCAGCATTTT. The chain joins TRBV28 to TRBJ1-5; the D is unclear. The CDR3 has 14 amino acids. Between the trimmed V and J ends, which lost 2 bases and 6 bases, there was a span of 11 bases. The V gene's germline CDR1 is MDHEN and CDR2 SYDVKM.

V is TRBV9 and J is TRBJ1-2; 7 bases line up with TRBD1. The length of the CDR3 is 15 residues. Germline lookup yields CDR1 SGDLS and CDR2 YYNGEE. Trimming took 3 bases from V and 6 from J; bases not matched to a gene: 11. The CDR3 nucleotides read TGTGCCAGCAGCGGACAGGGTTGGGTTGAGAATGGCTACACCTTC. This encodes CASSGQGWVENGYTF.

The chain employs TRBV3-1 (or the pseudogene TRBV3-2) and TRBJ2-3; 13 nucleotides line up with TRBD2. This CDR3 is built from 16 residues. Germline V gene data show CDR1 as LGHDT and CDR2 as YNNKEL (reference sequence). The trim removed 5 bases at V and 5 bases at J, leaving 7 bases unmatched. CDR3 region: CASSYGLAGVLDTQYF. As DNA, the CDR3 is TGTGCCAGCAGCTACGGACTAGCGGGAGTGCTAGATACGCAGTATTTT.

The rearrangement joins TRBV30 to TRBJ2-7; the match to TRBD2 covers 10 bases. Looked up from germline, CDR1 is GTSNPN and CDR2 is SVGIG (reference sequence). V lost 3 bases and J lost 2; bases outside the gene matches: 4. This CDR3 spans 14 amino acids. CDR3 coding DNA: TGTGCCTGGAGAAAGCGGGGGGGAACCTACGAGCAGTACTTC. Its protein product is CAWRKRGGTYEQYF.

The CDR3 spells CATSRGEGLAGEETQYF. CDR3 sequence (DNA): TGTGCCACCAGCAGAGGGGAGGGACTAGCGGGGGAAGAGACCCAGTACTTC. V and J are TRBV15 and TRBJ2-5, with TRBD2 matching 14 bases. V lost 1 base, J lost 3 bases, and 4 bases stayed unmatched. CDR1 and CDR2 from the germline V gene are LNHNV and YYDKDF (reference sequence). The CDR3 runs to 17 residues.

The CDR3 region has the DNA TGTGCCTGCGCCAAGGAGGAAGAGACCCAGTACTTC. Amino acid sequence: CACAKEEETQYF. The J gene is TRBJ2-5, the V gene TRBV30, with D possibly matching TRBD2 (5 bases). The length of the CDR3 is 12 residues. The V end was cut by 6 bases, the J end by 3 bases, with 11 bases between. Germline CDR1 GTSNPN, CDR2 SVGIG (reference sequence).

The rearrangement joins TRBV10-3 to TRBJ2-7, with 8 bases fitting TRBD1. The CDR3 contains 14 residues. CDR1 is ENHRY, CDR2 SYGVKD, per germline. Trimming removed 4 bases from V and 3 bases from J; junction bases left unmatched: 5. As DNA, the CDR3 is TGTGCCATCAGTGGTCAGGGGGCGATCTACGAGCAGTACTTC. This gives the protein CAISGQGAIYEQYF.

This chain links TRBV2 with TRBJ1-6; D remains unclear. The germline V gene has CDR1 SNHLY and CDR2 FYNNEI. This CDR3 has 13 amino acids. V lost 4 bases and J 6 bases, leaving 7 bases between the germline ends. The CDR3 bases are TGTGCCAGCAGTGGGGAGATTAATTCACCCCTCCACTTT. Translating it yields CASSGEINSPLHF. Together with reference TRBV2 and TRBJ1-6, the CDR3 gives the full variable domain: EPEVTQTPSHQVTQMGQEVILRCVPISNHLYFYWYRQILGQKVEFLVSFYNNEISEKSEIFDDQFSVERPDGSNFTLKIRSTKLEDSAMYFCASSGEINSPLHFGNGTRLTVT.

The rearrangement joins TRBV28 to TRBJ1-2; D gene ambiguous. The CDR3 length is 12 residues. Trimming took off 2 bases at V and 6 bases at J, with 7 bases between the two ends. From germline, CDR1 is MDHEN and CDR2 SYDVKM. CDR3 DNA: TGTGCCAGCAGTTTAAGCACCGATGGCTACACCTTC. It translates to CASSLSTDGYTF.

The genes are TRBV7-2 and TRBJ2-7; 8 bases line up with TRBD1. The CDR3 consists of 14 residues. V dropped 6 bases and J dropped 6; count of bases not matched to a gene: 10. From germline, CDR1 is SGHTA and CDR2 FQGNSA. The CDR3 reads CASSKDRAVFEQYF. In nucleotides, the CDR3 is TGTGCCAGCAGTAAGGACAGGGCCGTGTTCGAGCAGTACTTC.

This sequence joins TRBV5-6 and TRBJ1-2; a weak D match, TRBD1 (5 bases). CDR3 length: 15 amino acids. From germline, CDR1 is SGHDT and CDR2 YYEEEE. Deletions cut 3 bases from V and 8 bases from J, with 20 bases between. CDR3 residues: CASSWVGGGLRGYTF. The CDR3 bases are TGTGCCAGCAGCTGGGTCGGCGGGGGTTTGAGGGGCTACACCTTC.

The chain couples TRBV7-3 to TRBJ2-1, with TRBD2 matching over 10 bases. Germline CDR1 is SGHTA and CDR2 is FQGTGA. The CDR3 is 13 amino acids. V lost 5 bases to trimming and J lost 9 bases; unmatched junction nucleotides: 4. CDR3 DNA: TGTGCCAGCAGCCCCCGACTAGCGGGTGAGCAGTTCTTC. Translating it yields CASSPRLAGEQFF. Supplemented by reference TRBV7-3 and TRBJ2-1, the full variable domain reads GAGVSQTPSNKVTEKGKYVELRCDPISGHTALYWYRQSLGQGPEFLIYFQGTGAADDSGLPNDRFFAVRPEGSVSTLKIQRTERGDSAVYLCASSPRLAGEQFFGPGTRLTVL.

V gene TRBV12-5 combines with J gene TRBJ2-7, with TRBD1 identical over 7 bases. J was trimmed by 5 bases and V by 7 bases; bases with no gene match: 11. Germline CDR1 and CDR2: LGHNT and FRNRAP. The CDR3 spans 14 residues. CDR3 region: CASAKGQTANEQYF. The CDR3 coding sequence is TGTGCTAGTGCCAAGGGACAGACGGCGAACGAGCAGTACTTC.

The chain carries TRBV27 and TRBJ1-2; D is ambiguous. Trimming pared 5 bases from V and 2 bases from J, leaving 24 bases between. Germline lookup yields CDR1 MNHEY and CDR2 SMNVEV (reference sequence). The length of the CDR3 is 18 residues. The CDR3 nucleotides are TGTGCCAGCAGTCCCCTGGAGAGGGTGTACCTCGAAAACTATGGCTACACCTTC. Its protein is CASSPLERVYLENYGYTF.

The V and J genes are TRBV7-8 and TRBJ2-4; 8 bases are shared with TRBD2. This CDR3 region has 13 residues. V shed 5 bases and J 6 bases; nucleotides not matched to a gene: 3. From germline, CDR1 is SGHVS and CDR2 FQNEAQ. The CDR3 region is CASSQRGRNIQYF. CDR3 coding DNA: TGTGCCAGCAGCCAGCGGGGGAGAAACATTCAGTACTTC.

The CDR3 reads CASSPTPGLQGAPHQPQHF. For the CDR3, the DNA is TGTGCCAGCAGCCCAACGCCGGGTTTGCAGGGTGCCCCTCATCAGCCCCAGCATTTT. The chain employs TRBV5-5 and TRBJ1-5; tentatively, D is TRBD1 (5 bases). The germline V gene has CDR1 SGHKS and CDR2 YYEKEE (reference sequence). The CDR3 has 19 amino acids. The V end lost 4 bases, the J end lost 5 bases, and 28 bases lay between the germline ends.

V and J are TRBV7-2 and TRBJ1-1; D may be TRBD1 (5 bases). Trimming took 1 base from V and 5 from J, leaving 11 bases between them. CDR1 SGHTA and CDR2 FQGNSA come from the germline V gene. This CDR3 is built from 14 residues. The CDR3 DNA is TGTGCCAGCAGCTTAGATCAGGGTAGGACTGAAGCTTTCTTT. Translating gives CASSLDQGRTEAFF.